This TCR beta chain was sequenced for a study of control samples from healthy donors and cancer patients. Repertoires were generated with immunoSEQ multiplex PCR, while TCRdb's copy carries only in-frame clones and drops some. The sample has around 99,000 clones; approximately 90% are singletons. Germline V gene sequence: CDR1 SNHLY, CDR2 FYNNEI. Deletions cut 7 bases from V and 1 base from J, with 10 bases between. The length of the CDR3 is 13 residues. J is TRBJ1-1 and V is TRBV2, with D perhaps TRBD1 (5 bases). The clonotype originates from a human donor in good health. The donor label of this sample is uncertain. The sequencing input was blood. CDR3: CASTRETNTEAFF. The CDR3, as DNA: TGTGCCAGCACCAGGGAAACGAACACTGAAGCTTTCTTT.